Detailed here is one TCR beta chain. The sample comes from a study of identical twins. The V and J ends lost 0 bases and 4 bases respectively, with 13 bases between them. This CDR3 is 15 amino acids long. The V gene's germline CDR1 is DFQATT and CDR2 SNEGSKA (reference sequence). Unique molecular identifiers were present on the cDNA, and a universal primer site came from template switching. TCRdb fed the 5' RACE reads into MiXCR, producing one record per CDR3 protein. Of approximately 410,000 distinct CDR3 sequences in the sample, about a fifth are singletons; the top ten hold 12%. This chain uses TRBV20-1 with TRBJ1-3; D is unresolved. This sequence originates from a man in his forties or fifties in good health. The source material was naive T cells sorted from blood. CDR3 nucleotide sequence: TGCAGTGCTAGAGATCATGAGACTCCCGGAAACACCATATATTTT. It translates to CSARDHETPGNTIYF.